This T cell receptor beta chain was identified during a study of T cells after yellow fever vaccination. TCRdb called the 5' RACE reads again in MiXCR, with one record for every CDR3 protein. The sample lists 250,000 or so distinct CDR3 sequences, 6.9% occurring once. CDR1 and CDR2 (germline): LGHNA, YSLEER. V lost 1 base to trimming and J lost 4 bases, with 24 bases between them. The CDR3 totals 19 residues. Specimen: CD4+ T cells sorted from PBMCs, collected 15 days after the yellow fever booster vaccination. The genes are TRBV4-3 and TRBJ2-3; D assignment may be TRBD1 or TRBD2 (5 bases each). The clonotype comes from a man aged 30-40 years who received the YFV17D yellow fever vaccine. Here the CDR3 DNA reads TGCGCCAGCAGCCAAGTTCAACAGGCTCTAGCCGCTGGGCCAGATACGCAGTATTTT. It translates to CASSQVQQALAAGPDTQYF.